This TCR beta chain stems from a study of T-cell memory formation after mild COVID-19. Overall study context: Clusters were largely donor specific. Overall study findings and caveats: Cross-reactive memory apparently joined, as some responding clones appeared in pre-infection memory. From day 15 to 85, contracting clones were balanced between CD4 and CD8, whereas later expanders leaned toward CD4+.

This clonotype was seen more than once but under ten times. Its antigen is unidentified. Using its own MiXCR run on the 5' RACE reads, TCRdb lists one record per CDR3 protein. The data hold some 160,000 distinct CDR3 sequences, with around a third observed a single time. This TCR was recovered from an adult woman who had mild COVID-19 (a few samples of this study predate the infection). Cell type and time point are not known. Sequencing was performed on PBMCs or a T cell subset sorted from them (not recorded which).

The CDR3 DNA reads as TGTGCCAGCAGCAAAGTCAATCCGGCCCACGCCTGCACAGATACGCAGTATTTT. Translation: CASSKVNPAHACTDTQYF. The V and J genes are TRBV21-1 and TRBJ2-3; TRBD2 is taken as the D call from the table, unchecked against the DNA. TRBV21-1 is an annotated pseudogene. This CDR3 is built from 18 residues.